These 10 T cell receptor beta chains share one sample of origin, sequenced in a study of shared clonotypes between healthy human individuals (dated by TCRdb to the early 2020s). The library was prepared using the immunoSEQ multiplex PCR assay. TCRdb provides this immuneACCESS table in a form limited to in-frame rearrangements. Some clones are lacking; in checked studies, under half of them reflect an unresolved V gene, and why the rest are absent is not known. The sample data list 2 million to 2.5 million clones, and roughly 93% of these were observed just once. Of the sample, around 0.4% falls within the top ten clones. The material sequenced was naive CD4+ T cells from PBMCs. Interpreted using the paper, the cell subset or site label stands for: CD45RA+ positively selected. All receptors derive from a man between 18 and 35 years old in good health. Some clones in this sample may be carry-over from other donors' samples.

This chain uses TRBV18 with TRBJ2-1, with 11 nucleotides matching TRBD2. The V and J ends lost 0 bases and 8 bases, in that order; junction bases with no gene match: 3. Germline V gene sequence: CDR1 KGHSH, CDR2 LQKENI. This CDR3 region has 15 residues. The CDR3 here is CASSPPTSGTDEQFF. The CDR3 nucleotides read TGTGCCAGCTCACCACCGACTAGCGGGACCGATGAGCAGTTCTTC.

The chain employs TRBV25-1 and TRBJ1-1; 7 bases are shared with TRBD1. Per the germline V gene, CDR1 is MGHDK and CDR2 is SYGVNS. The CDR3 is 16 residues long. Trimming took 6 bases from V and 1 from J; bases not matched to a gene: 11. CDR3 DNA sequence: TGTGCCAGCAGGCCCGCGACAGGGATCGGGAACACTGAAGCTTTCTTT. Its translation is CASRPATGIGNTEAFF.

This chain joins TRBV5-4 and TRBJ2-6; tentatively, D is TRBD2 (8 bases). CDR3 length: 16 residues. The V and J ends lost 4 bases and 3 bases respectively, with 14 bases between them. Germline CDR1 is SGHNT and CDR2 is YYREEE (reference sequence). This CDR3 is CASSPGGGGGANVLTF. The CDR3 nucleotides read TGTGCCAGCAGCCCGGGAGGGGGCGGTGGGGCCAACGTCCTGACTTTC.

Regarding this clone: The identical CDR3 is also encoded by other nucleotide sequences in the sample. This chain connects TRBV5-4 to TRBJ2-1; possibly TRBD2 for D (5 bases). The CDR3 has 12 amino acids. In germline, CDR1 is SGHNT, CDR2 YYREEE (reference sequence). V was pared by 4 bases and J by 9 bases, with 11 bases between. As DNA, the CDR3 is TGTGCCAGCAGCCGGGATCGGGGTGAGCAGTTCTTC. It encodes CASSRDRGEQFF.

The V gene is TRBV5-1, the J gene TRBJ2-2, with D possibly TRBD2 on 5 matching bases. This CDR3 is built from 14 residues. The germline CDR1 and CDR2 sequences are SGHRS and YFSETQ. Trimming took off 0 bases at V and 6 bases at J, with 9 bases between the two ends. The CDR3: CASSLGTLAGELFF. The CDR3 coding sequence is TGCGCCAGCAGCTTGGGGACTCTCGCCGGGGAGCTGTTTTTT.

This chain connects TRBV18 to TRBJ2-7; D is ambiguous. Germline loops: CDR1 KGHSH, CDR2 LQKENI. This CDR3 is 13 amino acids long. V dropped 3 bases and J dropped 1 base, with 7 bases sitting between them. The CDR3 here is CASSPDTSYEQYF. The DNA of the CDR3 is TGTGCCAGCTCACCGGATACTTCCTACGAGCAGTACTTC.

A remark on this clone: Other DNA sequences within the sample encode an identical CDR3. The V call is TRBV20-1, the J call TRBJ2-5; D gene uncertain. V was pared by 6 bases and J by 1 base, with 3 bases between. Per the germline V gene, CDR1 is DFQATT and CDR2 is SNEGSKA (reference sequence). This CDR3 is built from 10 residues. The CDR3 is CSATQETQYF. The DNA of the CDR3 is TGCAGTGCAACCCAAGAGACCCAGTACTTC.

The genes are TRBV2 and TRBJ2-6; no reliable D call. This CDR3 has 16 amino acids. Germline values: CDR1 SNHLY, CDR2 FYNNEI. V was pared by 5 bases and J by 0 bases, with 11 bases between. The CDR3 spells CASSSSLSSGANVLTF. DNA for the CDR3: TGTGCCAGCAGTTCCAGTCTAAGCTCTGGGGCCAACGTCCTGACTTTC.

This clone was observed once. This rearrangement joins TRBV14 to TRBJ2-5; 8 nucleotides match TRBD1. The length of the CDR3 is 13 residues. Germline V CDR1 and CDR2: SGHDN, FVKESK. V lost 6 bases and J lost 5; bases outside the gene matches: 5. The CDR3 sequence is CASSRQGMETQYF. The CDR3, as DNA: TGTGCCAGCAGTAGACAGGGGATGGAGACCCAGTACTTC.

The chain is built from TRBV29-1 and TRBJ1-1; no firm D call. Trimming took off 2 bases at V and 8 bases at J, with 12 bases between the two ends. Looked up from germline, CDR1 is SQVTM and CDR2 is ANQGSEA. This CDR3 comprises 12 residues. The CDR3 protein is CSVEFNSGEAFF. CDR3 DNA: TGCAGCGTTGAATTCAACAGCGGGGAAGCTTTCTTT.